This entry is about one TCR beta chain. What it recognizes is unknown. CDR3 length: 15 residues. Germline assignment: CDR1 SGHAT and CDR2 FQNNGV. The V gene end was trimmed by 5 bases and the J gene end by 5 bases; junction bases not matched to a gene: 8. This sample is part of a study of shared clonotypes between healthy human individuals. About the research overall: The plates for each donor numbered three CD4 naive, three CD4 memory, two CD8 naive and one CD8 memory. Whole-study results and caveats: A few donors showed sharing of about 4.7% of naive CD4 clonotypes. Owing to a small donor count, the genetic and exposure-history diversity represented was limited.

Using immunoSEQ multiplex PCR, the repertoire was profiled, and TCRdb retains in-frame clones only, with some absent. This table holds 2 million to 3 million clones, 93% found once. This TCR was recovered from a man aged 18-30 years in good health. Some clones in this sample may be carry-over from other donors' samples. The sample consisted of naive CD4+ T cells from PBMCs. Subset described: CD45RA+ positively selected. V gene TRBV11-2 combines with J gene TRBJ1-2; 10 bases are shared with TRBD1. Here the CDR3 reads CASSTLGQGIYGYTF. The CDR3 nucleotides are TGTGCCAGCAGCACGCTGGGACAGGGGATATATGGCTACACCTTC.